What follows are 22 T cell receptor beta chains derived from one specimen sequenced in a study of blood T cell repertoires in COVID-19. Clones were read by immunoSEQ multiplex PCR, and TCRdb kept only the in-frame ones, dropping some. In the table there are approximately 100,000 clones, 80% to 90% of which are singletons. Sequenced: PBMCs or T cells enriched from blood (not recorded which). These receptors were collected from a woman aged 50 to 65 who had recovered from COVID-19.

The genes are TRBV27 and TRBJ2-4; 7 positions match TRBD1. The CDR3 spans 13 residues. V trimming: 6 bases; J trimming: 10 bases; junction bases outside the gene matches: 9. Germline CDR1 and CDR2: MNHEY and SMNVEV (reference sequence). The DNA for the CDR3 is TGTGCCAGCAGGGCTACCGGGACAGCTATTCAGTACTTC. It codes for CASRATGTAIQYF.

The chain uses TRBV7-2 and TRBJ2-1; the D gene is possibly TRBD2 (5 bases). Germline lookup yields CDR1 SGHTA and CDR2 FQGNSA. V was cut by 5 bases and J by 3 bases, with 11 bases left in between. This CDR3 spans 14 amino acids. In nucleotides, the CDR3 is TGTGCCAGCAGCCGGACGAGGGACTACAATGAGCAGTTCTTC. It codes for CASSRTRDYNEQFF. Using reference TRBV7-2 and TRBJ2-1 for the parts outside the CDR3, the full variable domain is GAGVSQSPSNKVTEKGKDVELRCDPISGHTALYWYRQSLGQGLEFLIYFQGNSAPDKSGLPSDRFSAERTGGSVSTLTIQRTQQEDSAVYLCASSRTRDYNEQFFGPGTRLTVL.

The rearrangement links TRBV28 to TRBJ2-2, with 8 bases fitting TRBD1. J was trimmed by 1 base and V by 7 bases; bases with no gene match: 5. The CDR3 has 15 amino acids. CDR1 is MDHEN, CDR2 SYDVKM, per germline. The CDR3 DNA reads TGTGCCAGCAATTACGACAGGGGGAACACCGGGGAGCTGTTTTTT. Protein: CASNYDRGNTGELFF. Full variable domain (rest looked up from reference TRBV28 and TRBJ2-2): DVKVTQSSRYLVKRTGEKVFLECVQDMDHENMFWYRQDPGLGLRLIYFSYDVKMKEKGDIPEGYSVSREKKERFSLILESASTNQTSMYLCASNYDRGNTGELFFGEGSRLTVL.

This clone turned up a few times. This chain connects TRBV28 to TRBJ1-1; 8 bases map to TRBD1. V was clipped by 5 bases and J by 6 bases; unmatched bases: 8. Germline V lookup: CDR1 MDHEN, CDR2 SYDVKM. The CDR3 loop spans 14 amino acids. The CDR3: CASSRDRMDAEAFF. In DNA, the CDR3 is TGTGCCAGCAGTCGGGACAGGATGGATGCTGAAGCTTTCTTT.

The chain employs TRBV28 and TRBJ2-1; 7 positions match TRBD2. There are 14 residues in the CDR3. The germline V gene has CDR1 MDHEN and CDR2 SYDVKM. The J segment lost 9 bases and the V segment lost 8 bases, leaving 13 bases of the junction unmatched. CDR3 coding DNA: TGTGCCAGCGTGGGAGGGAGGTTGGGGGGTGAGCAGTTCTTC. Translation: CASVGGRLGGEQFF.

Comments on this clone: The same CDR3 can be traced to other DNA sequences in this sample. This chain joins TRBV7-2 and TRBJ2-1; TRBD2 aligns across 13 bases. The J segment lost 8 bases and the V segment lost 5 bases, leaving 3 bases of the junction unmatched. Germline lookup yields CDR1 SGHTA and CDR2 FQGNSA. This CDR3 is 14 amino acids long. DNA of the CDR3: TGTGCCAGCAGCCTAGGACTAGCGGGGGATGAGCAGTTCTTC. It is translated as CASSLGLAGDEQFF.

The V and J genes are TRBV7-2 and TRBJ1-1, with 11 bases matching TRBD1. The CDR3 is 15 amino acids. Germline CDR1 is SGHTA and CDR2 is FQGNSA. V gave up 1 base and J gave up 7 bases; unmatched junction bases: 5. Here the CDR3 DNA reads TGTGCCAGCAGCTTAGGTGGGACAGGGGGGTTTGAAGCTTTCTTT. Its protein product is CASSLGGTGGFEAFF.

This clone was observed a single time. The chain employs TRBV28 and TRBJ1-1; D is undetermined. Per germline, CDR1 MDHEN and CDR2 SYDVKM. Between the trimmed V and J ends, which lost 5 bases and 8 bases, there was a span of 9 bases. The CDR3 is 11 amino acids. The CDR3 DNA sequence: TGTGCCAGCAGTCTATACAGCGAAGCTTTCTTT. It specifies CASSLYSEAFF. Full variable domain (outside the CDR3, taken from reference TRBV28 and TRBJ1-1): DVKVTQSSRYLVKRTGEKVFLECVQDMDHENMFWYRQDPGLGLRLIYFSYDVKMKEKGDIPEGYSVSREKKERFSLILESASTNQTSMYLCASSLYSEAFFGQGTRLTVV.

This rearrangement joins TRBV11-3 to TRBJ2-5, with TRBD2 as a possible D gene (5 bases). This CDR3 is built from 13 residues. CDR1 and CDR2 (germline): SGHNT, YENEEA. The ends were cut back, 4 bases at V and 7 bases at J, with 13 bases in the middle. The CDR3 protein is CASSSGLAGTQYF. CDR3 in DNA: TGTGCCAGCAGCTCCGGACTGGCGGGGACCCAGTACTTC.

This clone showed up just once. The V gene is TRBV25-1, the J gene TRBJ2-2, with TRBD1 matching 11 bases. The length of the CDR3 is 15 residues. Germline V lookup: CDR1 MGHDK, CDR2 SYGVNS. Trimming at V came to 6 bases and at J to 6 bases, leaving 6 bases not matched to a gene. The CDR3 sequence: CASSPGTGGAGELFF. CDR3 in DNA: TGTGCCAGCAGCCCCGGGACAGGGGGTGCCGGGGAGCTGTTTTTT.

V gene TRBV28 combines with J gene TRBJ2-7; 7 bases map to TRBD1. The V gene end was trimmed by 5 bases and the J gene end by 4 bases; junction bases not matched to a gene: 8. This CDR3 has 14 amino acids. The germline V gene has CDR1 MDHEN and CDR2 SYDVKM. For the CDR3, the DNA is TGTGCCAGCAGTATAAGACAGGGCAAATACGAGCAGTACTTC. Encoded protein: CASSIRQGKYEQYF.

This clone turned up a few times. The genes are TRBV25-1 and TRBJ1-4, with D possibly TRBD1 on 5 matching bases. The germline V and J ends were trimmed by 1 base and 7 bases, with 13 bases remaining between them. Germline V gives CDR1 MGHDK, CDR2 SYGVNS. The CDR3 runs to 15 residues. The CDR3 region has the DNA TGTGCCAGCAGTGAATCGGGGGGAATGAGTGAAAAACTGTTTTTT. Its translation is CASSESGGMSEKLFF. Drawing the rest from reference TRBV25-1 and TRBJ1-4, the complete variable domain is EADIYQTPRYLVIGTGKKITLECSQTMGHDKMYWYQQDPGMELHLIHYSYGVNSTEKGDLSSESTVSRIRTEHFPLTLESARPSHTSQYLCASSESGGMSEKLFFGSGTQLSVL.

The chain joins TRBV6-8 to TRBJ1-2; D possibly corresponds to TRBD1 (6 bases). CDR1 MNHGY and CDR2 SAAAGT come from the germline V gene. The ends were cut back, 7 bases at V and 4 bases at J, with 25 bases in the middle. The CDR3 runs 17 residues. CDR3 sequence (DNA): TGTGCCAGCACAAAAATTGGAATGGTCAGGGGATCCTATGGCTACACCTTC. It is translated as CASTKIGMVRGSYGYTF.

The chain carries TRBV28 and TRBJ2-1; 8 nucleotides match TRBD2. The CDR3 runs 16 residues. CDR1 is MDHEN, CDR2 SYDVKM, per germline. V was clipped by 5 bases and J by 0 bases; unmatched bases: 6. CDR3 sequence (DNA): TGTGCCAGCAGTCCGAGCGGGAGTCTCTCCTACAATGAGCAGTTCTTC. This translates into CASSPSGSLSYNEQFF.

The gene calls are TRBV9 and TRBJ2-5; 8 bases map to TRBD2. The CDR3 contains 14 residues. Trimming at V came to 3 bases and at J to 5 bases, leaving 6 bases not matched to a gene. Germline-derived CDR1 and CDR2 are SGDLS and YYNGEE. The CDR3 DNA follows: TGTGCCAGCAGCGGCGGGGGGCGGCAGGAGACCCAGTACTTC. Amino acid sequence: CASSGGGRQETQYF.

The chain uses TRBV9 and TRBJ1-3; tentative D call: TRBD1 (6 bases). The CDR3 is made up of 15 amino acids. From germline, CDR1 is SGDLS and CDR2 YYNGEE. The V end lost 0 bases, the J end lost 4 bases, and 11 bases lay between the germline ends. The DNA for the CDR3 is TGTGCCAGCAGCGTAGAGGACAGCCCAGGAAACACCATATATTTT. Residues: CASSVEDSPGNTIYF.

The V gene is TRBV5-1, the J gene TRBJ1-1, with TRBD1 matching 10 bases. CDR3 length: 14 residues. Germline CDR1 is SGHRS and CDR2 is YFSETQ. V lost 9 bases, J lost 6 bases, and 11 bases stayed unmatched. The CDR3 here is CAIRQGAGTPEAFF. Written as DNA, the CDR3 is TGCGCCATACGACAGGGGGCTGGAACACCTGAAGCTTTCTTT. Full variable domain (remainder filled in from reference TRBV5-1 and TRBJ1-1): KAGVTQTPRYLIKTRGQQVTLSCSPISGHRSVSWYQQTPGQGLQFLFEYFSETQRNKGNFPGRFSGRQFSNSRSEMNVSTLELGDSALYLCAIRQGAGTPEAFFGQGTRLTVV.

The chain employs TRBV10-3 and TRBJ1-2; 7 bases are shared with TRBD1. Germline V gives CDR1 ENHRY, CDR2 SYGVKD. V lost 4 bases and J lost 4; bases outside the gene matches: 0. The CDR3 is 12 amino acids. The CDR3: CAISGDSYGYTF. The CDR3 DNA reads TGTGCCATCAGTGGGGACAGCTATGGCTACACCTTC.

This clone showed up just once. V and J are TRBV10-1 and TRBJ2-7, with TRBD2 matching 10 bases. The ends lost 2 bases at V and 3 bases at J; junction bases unmatched: 7. The CDR3 is 16 amino acids. Germline V CDR1 and CDR2: WNHNN, SYGVQD (reference sequence). CDR3 DNA sequence: TGCGCCAGCAGTGAGGAAGTACTAGCGGGAAACTACGAGCAGTACTTC. This encodes CASSEEVLAGNYEQYF.

This chain uses TRBV24-1 with TRBJ2-5; 9 bases are shared with TRBD1. The trim removed 4 bases at V and 5 bases at J, leaving 13 bases unmatched. The CDR3 sequence is 17 residues long. Germline V gene sequence: CDR1 KGHDR, CDR2 SFDVKD. The CDR3 spells CATSDPAYTGGRETQYF. Here the CDR3 DNA reads TGTGCCACCAGTGACCCGGCTTATACAGGGGGCAGGGAGACCCAGTACTTC.

This clone was observed a few times. The chain couples TRBV28 to TRBJ2-7, with TRBD2 identical over 8 bases. V lost 6 bases and J lost 0; bases outside the gene matches: 4. CDR1 and CDR2 (germline): MDHEN, SYDVKM. The CDR3 is made up of 14 amino acids. CDR3 residues: CASRNSGASYEQYF. The CDR3 nucleotides are TGTGCCAGCAGAAATAGCGGGGCCTCCTACGAGCAGTACTTC.

The V call is TRBV2, the J call TRBJ1-1; no clear D gene. Trimming stripped 7 bases from V and 2 bases from J, with 8 bases between. The CDR3 runs to 12 residues. In germline, CDR1 is SNHLY, CDR2 FYNNEI. CDR3 sequence: CASKRSNTEAFF. CDR3 coding DNA: TGTGCCAGCAAGAGGAGCAACACTGAAGCTTTCTTT.